This entry lists 26 T cell receptor beta chains sequenced from one sample in a study of cytomegalovirus exposure and HLA in healthy donors. PCR was performed using 60 Vbeta and 13 Jbeta primers. This table comes from immunoSEQ multiplex PCR, and its TCRdb copy is limited to in-frame clones, with some not included. Here the sample spans around 110,000 clones, about four fifths being singletons. Sequenced material: PBMCs. The receptors shown here come from a woman aged 18-35 years in good health and CMV-seropositive.

The chain recombines TRBV6-5 with TRBJ1-2, with TRBD1 as a possible D gene (5 bases). Germline CDR1 reads MNHEY; CDR2 reads SVGAGI. The V end was cut by 0 bases, the J end by 6 bases, with 11 bases between. The CDR3 sequence is 14 residues long. The chain's CDR3 is CASSYSLGVDGYTF. Here the CDR3 DNA reads TGTGCCAGCAGTTACTCTCTAGGGGTGGATGGCTACACCTTC.

CDR3 in amino acids: CSVGPGTHYEQYF. CDR3 nucleotides: TGCAGCGTTGGCCCAGGGACACACTACGAGCAGTACTTC. The V and J genes are TRBV29-1 and TRBJ2-7; D perhaps matches TRBD1 (6 bases). Germline assignment: CDR1 SQVTM and CDR2 ANQGSEA. Trimming left V 4 bases short and J 3 bases short, with 13 bases between. The CDR3 consists of 13 residues.

The chain is built from TRBV7-9 and TRBJ1-3; 7 positions agree with TRBD1. The CDR3 consists of 14 residues. Germline V gene lookup returns CDR1 SEHNR and CDR2 FQNEAQ (reference sequence). V dropped 5 bases and J dropped 7; count of bases not matched to a gene: 8. The CDR3 nucleotides read TGTGCCAGCAGCCTCGGACAGGTTGAGAACACCATATATTTT. Protein sequence: CASSLGQVENTIYF.

The chain's CDR3 is CASSVSGISTDTQYF. DNA for the CDR3: TGTGCCAGCAGCGTTAGCGGGATTAGCACAGATACGCAGTATTTT. This chain connects TRBV7-9 to TRBJ2-3, with TRBD2 matching 8 bases. The germline V gene has CDR1 SEHNR and CDR2 FQNEAQ (reference sequence). V was pared by 5 bases and J by 0 bases, with 4 bases of the junction left unmatched. The CDR3 loop spans 15 amino acids. Drawing the rest from reference TRBV7-9 and TRBJ2-3, the complete variable domain is DTGVSQNPRHKITKRGQNVTFRCDPISEHNRLYWYRQTLGQGPEFLTYFQNEAQLEKSRLLSDRFSAERPKGSFSTLEIQRTEQGDSAMYLCASSVSGISTDTQYFGPGTRLTVL.

The table lists this clone with a count of one. The chain combines TRBV19 with TRBJ1-1; D may be TRBD1 (6 bases). V dropped 10 bases and J dropped 1 base, with 13 bases sitting between them. This CDR3 region has 13 residues. CDR1 and CDR2 (germline): LNHDA, SQIVND (reference sequence). CDR3 sequence reads: CATKTGSNTEAFF. The CDR3 nucleotides are TGTGCCACTAAAACAGGGTCGAACACTGAAGCTTTCTTT.

V and J are TRBV18 and TRBJ2-3; D is unresolved. This CDR3 comprises 12 residues. The V gene lost 3 bases and the J gene lost 3 bases, with 4 bases spanning the gap. The V gene's germline CDR1 is KGHSH and CDR2 LQKENI. CDR3 protein: CASSPRTDTQYF. DNA of the CDR3: TGTGCCAGCTCACCTCGTACAGATACGCAGTATTTT. Variable domain in full (rest from reference TRBV18 and TRBJ2-3): NAGVMQNPRHLVRRRGQEARLRCSPMKGHSHVYWYRQLPEEGLKFMVYLQKENIIDESGMPKERFSAEFPKEGPSILRIQQVVRGDSAAYFCASSPRTDTQYFGPGTRLTVL.

The chain links TRBV2 to TRBJ1-5, with TRBD1 matching over 8 bases. The CDR3 runs 15 residues. Germline lookup yields CDR1 SNHLY and CDR2 FYNNEI. CDR3 in DNA: TGTGCTTCAGTTGGGCCAGGGGGCATTGGACAGCCCCAGCATTTT. The encoded protein is CASVGPGGIGQPQHF.

The rearrangement links TRBV5-1 to TRBJ2-6; D is unresolved. Germline lookup yields CDR1 SGHRS and CDR2 YFSETQ. V was cut by 1 base and J by 0 bases, with 8 bases left in between. This CDR3 is 16 amino acids long. In DNA form, the CDR3 reads TGCGCCAGCAGCTTGACAACCCACTCTGGGGCCAACGTCCTGACTTTC. Amino acid sequence: CASSLTTHSGANVLTF.

The chain uses TRBV9 and TRBJ2-3; tentatively, D is TRBD2 (6 bases). The length of the CDR3 is 14 residues. Per the germline V gene, CDR1 is SGDLS and CDR2 is YYNGEE. The V end was cut by 0 bases, the J end by 5 bases, with 10 bases between. The CDR3 DNA reads TGTGCCAGCAGCGTAGCGGGAGATGGAGATACGCAGTATTTT. Translation: CASSVAGDGDTQYF.

The chain employs TRBV30 and TRBJ1-6; 10 positions agree with TRBD1. Germline-derived CDR1 and CDR2 are GTSNPN and SVGIG (reference sequence). Unmatched junction bases numbered 7, after V lost 5 bases and J lost 9 bases. The CDR3 sequence is 14 residues long. CDR3 amino acids: CAWGGQGNSSPLHF. CDR3 bases: TGTGCCTGGGGGGGACAGGGGAATAGTTCACCCCTCCACTTT.

V is TRBV6-5 and J is TRBJ1-4; TRBD1 might be the D (5 bases). V lost 7 bases and J lost 8, with 17 bases in between. Germline CDR1 MNHEY, CDR2 SVGAGI. The CDR3 length is 14 residues. The CDR3 nucleotides read TGTGCCAGCACCGATAGGGGTGGAGTGGAAAAACTGTTTTTT. This codes for CASTDRGGVEKLFF.

This chain joins TRBV6-1 and TRBJ2-7; no definite D call. CDR1 is MNHNS, CDR2 SASEGT, per germline. The CDR3 is 14 amino acids. In nucleotides, the CDR3 is TGTGCGTCACTTTTCGAGGAGACCTCCTACGAGCAGTACTTC. This sequence encodes CASLFEETSYEQYF.

This clone has only a few counts. The rearrangement joins TRBV5-4 to TRBJ2-4, with 7 bases that match TRBD1. In germline, CDR1 is SGHNT, CDR2 YYREEE (reference sequence). V shed 4 bases and J 5 bases; nucleotides not matched to a gene: 6. The CDR3 loop spans 14 amino acids. This CDR3 is CASSASGQENIQYF. The CDR3 coding sequence is TGTGCCAGCAGCGCATCAGGACAGGAAAACATTCAGTACTTC. The complete variable domain, with remaining parts taken from reference TRBV5-4 and TRBJ2-4, reads ETGVTQSPTHLIKTRGQQVTLRCSSQSGHNTVSWYQQALGQGPQFIFQYYREEENGRGNFPPRFSGLQFPNYSSELNVNALELDDSALYLCASSASGQENIQYFGAGTRLSVL.

The chain has TRBV5-4 and TRBJ2-7; tentatively, D is TRBD1 (6 bases). Germline V gene sequence: CDR1 SGHNT, CDR2 YYREEE (reference sequence). Trimming removed 4 bases from V and 1 base from J, with 15 bases in between. This CDR3 has 15 amino acids. CDR3 DNA: TGTGCCAGCAGCGGCAAGGACAGCCATTCCTACGAGCAGTACTTC. It is translated as CASSGKDSHSYEQYF.

The J gene is TRBJ1-2, the V gene TRBV7-3, with a weak D call TRBD1 (6 bases). This CDR3 is 16 amino acids long. Trimming pared 1 base from V and 4 bases from J, leaving 16 bases between. Germline-derived CDR1 and CDR2 are SGHTA and FQGTGA. CDR3 nucleotide sequence: TGTGCCAGCAGCTTAAAGGGGGAGGGCGCAGTCTATGGCTACACCTTC. Its protein product is CASSLKGEGAVYGYTF.

CDR3 DNA sequence: TGTGCCAGCAGCTTAAGGGCGGGAGGGTTGACAGATACGCAGTATTTT. Protein product: CASSLRAGGLTDTQYF. V usage is TRBV11-3 and J usage is TRBJ2-3; 9 bases fit TRBD2. Germline CDR1 SGHNT, CDR2 YENEEA. The CDR3 runs 16 residues. V was clipped by 2 bases and J by 3 bases; unmatched bases: 6.

The chain couples TRBV7-9 to TRBJ1-5; D uncertain. There are 13 residues in the CDR3. In germline, CDR1 is SEHNR, CDR2 FQNEAQ (reference sequence). The V end was cut by 1 base, the J end by 5 bases, with 6 bases between. CDR3 DNA sequence: TGTGCCAGCAGCTTAGACCGGTATCAGCCCCAGCATTTT. It translates to CASSLDRYQPQHF.

This clone came up once. This rearrangement joins TRBV19 to TRBJ1-4; D is possibly TRBD1 (5 bases). CDR3 length equals 17 residues. CDR1 is LNHDA and CDR2 is SQIVND in the germline V gene (reference sequence). V was pared by 3 bases and J by 2 bases, with 16 bases between. For the CDR3, the DNA is TGTGCCAGTAGTATGGGGCAGGCGGAGGGGACTAATGAAAAACTGTTTTTT. Its protein product is CASSMGQAEGTNEKLFF.

This chain uses TRBV11-2 with TRBJ2-1, with D tentatively TRBD2 (6 bases). From germline, CDR1 is SGHAT and CDR2 FQNNGV. The length of the CDR3 is 11 residues. The V end was cut by 6 bases, the J end by 11 bases, with 11 bases between. DNA of the CDR3: TGTGCCAGCAGTCCGCGGGAAAAGCAGTTCTTC. Translation gives CASSPREKQFF. The whole variable domain, filled in from reference TRBV11-2 and TRBJ2-1, reads EAGVAQSPRYKIIEKRQSVAFWCNPISGHATLYWYQQILGQGPKLLIQFQNNGVVDDSQLPKDRFSAERLKGVDSTLKIQPAKLEDSAVYLCASSPREKQFFGPGTRLTVL.

The chain carries TRBV7-3 and TRBJ2-7; D call uncertain. In germline, CDR1 is SGHTA, CDR2 FQGTGA. V lost 5 bases, J lost 2 bases, and 10 bases lay in between. CDR3 length: 13 residues. CDR3: CASSISGTYEQYF. The CDR3 DNA reads TGTGCCAGCAGCATCTCAGGTACCTACGAGCAGTACTTC.

The V call is TRBV12-1, the J call TRBJ2-7; the D call of TRBD2 is as the table states it, not checked on the DNA. TRBV12-1 is an annotated pseudogene. The length of the CDR3 is 17 residues. CDR3 sequence reads: CASSPAPWRDPPYEQYF. DNA of the CDR3: TGTGCCAGCAGCCCCGCCCCTTGGCGGGACCCTCCTTACGAGCAGTACTTC.

The chain combines TRBV5-1 with TRBJ2-7; TRBD2 matches at 8 bases. This CDR3 comprises 16 residues. The V gene's germline CDR1 is SGHRS and CDR2 YFSETQ. With 4 bases clipped from V and 2 bases from J, the junction kept 11 bases outside the gene matches. The CDR3 is CASSPAAGVLTYEQYF. CDR3 sequence (DNA): TGCGCCAGCAGCCCCGCAGCGGGAGTGCTTACCTACGAGCAGTACTTC.

The rearrangement joins TRBV7-9 to TRBJ2-4, with 9 bases fitting TRBD1. V lost 5 bases, J lost 0 bases, and 8 bases stayed unmatched. CDR3 length equals 17 residues. In germline, CDR1 is SEHNR, CDR2 FQNEAQ (reference sequence). Here the CDR3 DNA reads TGTGCCAGCAGCCTAACGACAGGGGGGATAGCCAAAAACATTCAGTACTTC. It specifies CASSLTTGGIAKNIQYF.

The chain has TRBV5-1 and TRBJ2-3; TRBD2 matches 10 bases. J gave up 3 bases and V 4 bases, and 8 bases lay outside the gene matches. Germline values: CDR1 SGHRS, CDR2 YFSETQ. CDR3 length: 16 residues. DNA of the CDR3: TGCGCCAGCAGCCCCGGGACTAGCGATGGGACAGATACGCAGTATTTT. It specifies CASSPGTSDGTDTQYF.

The chain employs TRBV20-1 and TRBJ1-6; the D gene is possibly TRBD1 (5 bases). The germline gives CDR1 DFQATT, CDR2 SNEGSKA (reference sequence). The ends were cut back, 6 bases at V and 15 bases at J, with 12 bases in the middle. The CDR3 runs 10 residues. Here the CDR3 reads CSAWGSLLHF. The CDR3 DNA sequence: TGCAGTGCCTGGGGCAGCCTCCTCCACTTT.

The rearrangement links TRBV28 to TRBJ1-3; 7 bases agree with TRBD1. The CDR3 runs to 16 residues. Germline-derived CDR1 and CDR2 are MDHEN and SYDVKM. J was trimmed by 4 bases and V by 3 bases; bases with no gene match: 9. CDR3 sequence: CASSFGTVLDGNTIYF. The CDR3 DNA sequence: TGTGCCAGCAGTTTTGGGACAGTCTTAGACGGAAACACCATATATTTT.